The 11 T cell receptor beta chains listed next were all sequenced from one sample in a study of cytomegalovirus exposure and HLA in healthy donors. The PCR employed 60 Vbeta primers together with 13 Jbeta primers. The method was immunoSEQ multiplex PCR; TCRdb's version includes in-frame clones alone and lacks a portion of them. The table includes some 150,000 clones, roughly 80% detected once. Material: PBMCs. These receptors were collected from a woman aged 40 to 50 in good health and CMV-seropositive.

This clone was seen just once. The CDR3: CASSLSGDYGTQYF. The CDR3 nucleotides are TGTGCCAGCAGCTTATCCGGGGACTATGGTACGCAGTATTTT. The chain employs TRBV5-4 and TRBJ2-3, with TRBD2 identical over 7 bases. V was pared by 2 bases and J by 8 bases, with 8 bases of the junction left unmatched. The CDR3 spans 14 residues. Germline-derived CDR1 and CDR2 are SGHNT and YYREEE (reference sequence).

The J gene is TRBJ1-5, the V gene TRBV6-1, with 7 positions matching TRBD1. The CDR3 runs to 16 residues. The germline gives CDR1 MNHNS, CDR2 SASEGT. V lost 0 bases, J lost 4 bases, and 6 bases stayed unmatched. The CDR3 region has the DNA TGTGCCAGCAGTGAAGCGGTTCTGACAGGGAATCAGCCCCAGCATTTT. It yields the protein CASSEAVLTGNQPQHF.

V is TRBV5-6 and J is TRBJ1-2; TRBD1 is a possible D gene (6 bases). V was pared by 7 bases and J by 7 bases, with 20 bases between. The CDR3 has 14 residues. The germline V gene has CDR1 SGHDT and CDR2 YYEEEE. CDR3 coding DNA: TGTGCCAGCGGCTCCTACAGGGCAGAGGGTGGCTACACCTTC. This gives the protein CASGSYRAEGGYTF.

V and J are TRBV4-1 and TRBJ2-3; 14 bases are a match to TRBD2. The CDR3 runs to 17 residues. The ends lost 1 base at V and 3 bases at J; junction bases unmatched: 3. Germline CDR1 is MGHRA and CDR2 is YSYEKL. CDR3 sequence: CASSQARTSGGTDTQYF. Here the CDR3 DNA reads TGCGCCAGCAGCCAAGCTCGGACTAGCGGGGGGACAGATACGCAGTATTTT.

This rearrangement joins TRBV19 to TRBJ1-4; weak D call: TRBD1 (5 bases). This CDR3 contains 13 residues. The V end was cut by 10 bases, the J end by 3 bases, with 12 bases between. Germline V gene sequence: CDR1 LNHDA, CDR2 SQIVND (reference sequence). The CDR3, as DNA: TGTGCCACCCGCGGGGCGCCTAATGAAAAACTGTTTTTT. It specifies CATRGAPNEKLFF. Variable domain in full (rest from reference TRBV19 and TRBJ1-4): DGGITQSPKYLFRKEGQNVTLSCEQNLNHDAMYWYRQDPGQGLRLIYYSQIVNDFQKGDIAEGYSVSREKKESFPLTVTSAQKNPTAFYLCATRGAPNEKLFFGSGTQLSVL.

The sample holds a few counts of this clone. The V call is TRBV28, the J call TRBJ1-5; D not resolved. The CDR3 spans 16 residues. Trimming took 6 bases from V and 6 from J, leaving 21 bases between them. The germline V gene encodes CDR1 MDHEN and CDR2 SYDVKM. CDR3 DNA sequence: TGTGCCAGCAGGACCCCACGGGGAGGAGATGTTCAGCCCCAGCATTTT. Its protein product is CASRTPRGGDVQPQHF. Variable domain in full (rest from reference TRBV28 and TRBJ1-5): DVKVTQSSRYLVKRTGEKVFLECVQDMDHENMFWYRQDPGLGLRLIYFSYDVKMKEKGDIPEGYSVSREKKERFSLILESASTNQTSMYLCASRTPRGGDVQPQHFGDGTRLSIL.

This sequence joins TRBV2 and TRBJ1-2; 9 positions match TRBD1. After removal of 4 bases from V and 7 bases from J, the junction contained 7 bases not matched to a gene. This CDR3 is built from 14 residues. CDR1 is SNHLY and CDR2 is FYNNEI in the germline V gene. The CDR3, as DNA: TGTGCCAGCAGTGCGGCAGGGGACAGGGCTGGCTACACCTTC. Translation gives CASSAAGDRAGYTF.

This chain connects TRBV11-3 to TRBJ2-3; no reliable D call. The CDR3 sequence is 13 residues long. V was pared by 0 bases and J by 2 bases, with 3 bases between. Germline V gene sequence: CDR1 SGHNT, CDR2 YENEEA. CDR3 sequence reads: CASSLDITDTQYF. Here the CDR3 DNA reads TGTGCCAGCAGCTTAGACATCACAGATACGCAGTATTTT.

The chain combines TRBV2 with TRBJ2-5; unclear D gene. The DNA end lines up better with TRBJ2-7; the J call may be wrong. This CDR3 spans 15 amino acids. CDR1 and CDR2 (germline): SNHLY, FYNNEI. In DNA form, the CDR3 reads TGTGCCAGCAGTGATATAACCCCTAGCTCCTACGAGCAGTACTTC. Its translation: CASSDITPSSYEQYF.

The chain combines TRBV5-1 with TRBJ2-3; D gene ambiguous. V gave up 4 bases and J gave up 2 bases, with 11 bases separating them. The germline gives CDR1 SGHRS, CDR2 YFSETQ. The CDR3 extends over 14 amino acids. DNA of the CDR3: TGCGCCAGCAGCCTGGGCGCTTTCACAGATACGCAGTATTTT. It encodes CASSLGAFTDTQYF.

The chain has TRBV30 and TRBJ1-6; no clear D gene. The CDR3 has 12 amino acids. Per germline, CDR1 GTSNPN and CDR2 SVGIG (reference sequence). Between the trimmed V and J ends, which lost 2 bases and 13 bases, there was a span of 12 bases. This CDR3 is CAWSTQVFPLHF. CDR3 coding DNA: TGTGCCTGGAGTACCCAGGTCTTCCCCCTCCACTTT.